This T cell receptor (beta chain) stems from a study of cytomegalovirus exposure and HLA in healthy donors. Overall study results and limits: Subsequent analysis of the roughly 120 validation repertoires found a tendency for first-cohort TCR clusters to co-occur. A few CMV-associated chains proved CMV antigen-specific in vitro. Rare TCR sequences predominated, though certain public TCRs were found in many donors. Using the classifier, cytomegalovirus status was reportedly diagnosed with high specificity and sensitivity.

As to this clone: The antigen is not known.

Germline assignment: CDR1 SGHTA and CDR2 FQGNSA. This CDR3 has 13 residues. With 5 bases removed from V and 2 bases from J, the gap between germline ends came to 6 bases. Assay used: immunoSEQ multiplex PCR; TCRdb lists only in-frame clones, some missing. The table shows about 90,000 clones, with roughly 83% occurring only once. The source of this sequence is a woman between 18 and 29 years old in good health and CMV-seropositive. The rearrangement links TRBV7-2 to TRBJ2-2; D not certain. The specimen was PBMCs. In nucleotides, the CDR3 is TGTGCCAGCAGCCCTCTAAACACCGGGGAGCTGTTTTTT. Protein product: CASSPLNTGELFF.